One and the same sample provided the 31 T cell receptor beta chains below, sequenced in a study of vaccination effects on CD4 cells after COVID-19 (dated by TCRdb to between 2021 and 2022). The library relied on the immunoSEQ multiplex PCR assay. The clones in this table, taken by TCRdb from immuneACCESS, are in-frame only. Not every clone is retained; where verified, under half of the shortfall comes from an unresolved V gene, and the cause of the rest is unknown. The sample profile shows over 10,000 clones; around 78% of them were found once. The ten largest clones take up around 34% of the sample. These receptors' targets are unknown. The ViraFEST assay stimulated PBMC with viral peptide pools and then used TCR sequencing to identify antigen-specific CD4+ T cell clonotypes by expansion. After around 11 days of culture, CD4+ T cells were isolated with the EasySep CD4+ T cell isolation kit. Convalescent patients had PCR-confirmed SARS-CoV-2 infection between March and December 2020, before Alpha, Beta and Delta variants emerged in the United States. Each participant received two doses of an mRNA SARS-CoV-2 vaccine, either BNT162b2 or mRNA-1273.

The sequenced sample was CD4+ T cells from PBMCs cultured with HCoV-NL63 spike peptides, obtained after COVID-19 vaccination. The cell subset or site label corresponds to: HCoV-NL63 spike overlapping peptide pool stimulation. The source is a human donor who had a prior SARS-CoV-2 infection.

The sample holds a few counts of this clone. Here the CDR3 reads CASSFSRSGANVLTF. CDR3 DNA sequence: TGTGCCAGCAGCTTCTCAAGGTCTGGGGCCAACGTCCTGACTTTC. J is TRBJ2-6 and V is TRBV5-5; D unresolved. The CDR3 has 15 amino acids. Looked up from germline, CDR1 is SGHKS and CDR2 is YYEKEE (reference sequence). With 2 bases removed from V and 1 base from J, the gap between germline ends came to 7 bases.

A few counts support this clone. CDR3 nucleotides: TGTGCCAGCAGCGTAGTGAGCGGGGGTTCCACCGGGGAGCTGTTTTTT. As protein: CASSVVSGGSTGELFF. The V call is TRBV9, the J call TRBJ2-2, with 8 bases fitting TRBD2. This CDR3 has 16 residues. V dropped 0 bases and J dropped 4; count of bases not matched to a gene: 5. CDR1 and CDR2 from the germline V gene are SGDLS and YYNGEE.

The V and J genes are TRBV7-9 and TRBJ2-1; maybe TRBD1 (6 bases). The CDR3 runs 16 residues. Trimming took 5 bases from V and 4 from J, leaving 18 bases between them. From germline, CDR1 is SEHNR and CDR2 FQNEAQ (reference sequence). Written as DNA, the CDR3 is TGTGCCAGCAGCCGGAGCGGCCAGGGGAGTTACAATGAGCAGTTCTTC. Protein product: CASSRSGQGSYNEQFF.

CDR3 in DNA: TGTGCCAGCAGCTTAGGAGCGGGAGTCGGAGAGACCCAGTACTTC. Amino acid sequence: CASSLGAGVGETQYF. The J gene is TRBJ2-5, the V gene TRBV7-2; 8 bases are shared with TRBD2. The germline V gene has CDR1 SGHTA and CDR2 FQGNSA. J was trimmed by 4 bases and V by 1 base; bases with no gene match: 5. The CDR3 runs to 15 residues.

Only a few counts were recorded for this clone. V and J are TRBV6-5 and TRBJ1-1, with 11 positions matching TRBD1. Germline-derived CDR1 and CDR2 are MNHEY and SVGAGI. The trim removed 5 bases at V and 7 bases at J, leaving 9 bases unmatched. The CDR3 is 15 amino acids. CDR3 protein: CASSPRTGGRFEAFF. CDR3 nucleotides: TGTGCCAGCAGTCCCCGGACAGGGGGCCGGTTTGAAGCTTTCTTT.

J is TRBJ1-4 and V is TRBV7-9; TRBD1 might be the D (6 bases). The CDR3 runs to 14 residues. Germline loops: CDR1 SEHNR, CDR2 FQNEAQ (reference sequence). V shed 1 base and J shed 3 bases, with 6 bases lying between them. The CDR3 nucleotides read TGTGCCAGCAGCTTAGGACAGGCTAATGAAAAACTGTTTTTT. Its protein is CASSLGQANEKLFF.

Concerning this clone itself: An end of the junction does not agree with germline; a read error may underlie this. The rearrangement uses TRBV5-6 and TRBJ2-7; D is perhaps TRBD1 (5 bases). This CDR3 has 15 amino acids. Germline CDR1 reads SGHDT; CDR2 reads YYEEEE. The CDR3 DNA sequence: TGTGCCAGCAACTTGTGGGGCTGGGGAACCTACGAGCAGTACTTC. Translating gives CASNLWGWGTYEQYF. Complete variable domain (other parts from reference TRBV5-6 and TRBJ2-7): DAGVTQSPTHLIKTRGQQVTLRCSPKSGHDTVSWYQQALGQGPQFIFQYYEEEERQRGNFPDRFSGHQFPNYSSELNVNALLLGDSALYLCASNLWGWGTYEQYFGPGTRLTVT.

A single count supports this clone. V and J are TRBV3-1 (or the pseudogene TRBV3-2) and TRBJ1-2; 8 bases fit TRBD1. The germline gives CDR1 LGHDT, CDR2 YNNKEL (reference sequence). Germline trimming cut 6 bases from V and 2 bases from J; bases unmatched to any gene: 8. The CDR3 has 15 residues. The CDR3 sequence is CASRRNTGGNYGYTF. The CDR3 DNA follows: TGTGCCAGCAGACGCAATACAGGGGGGAACTATGGCTACACCTTC.

The chain couples TRBV2 to TRBJ2-1, with TRBD2 matching over 13 bases. V lost 6 bases, J lost 6 bases, and 5 bases stayed unmatched. CDR1 is SNHLY and CDR2 is FYNNEI in the germline V gene. The CDR3 loop spans 15 amino acids. CDR3 residues: CASRNRLAGGNEQFF. The CDR3, as DNA: TGTGCCAGCAGGAACCGACTAGCGGGGGGCAATGAGCAGTTCTTC.

The rearrangement joins TRBV2 to TRBJ2-7; TRBD1 or TRBD2 may be the D gene (5 bases each). The V end was cut by 4 bases, the J end by 2 bases, with 12 bases between. Germline V gene lookup returns CDR1 SNHLY and CDR2 FYNNEI. The CDR3 is 14 amino acids. The CDR3 loop reads CASSGGASPYEQYF. In DNA form, the CDR3 reads TGTGCCAGCAGTGGAGGGGCCTCACCCTACGAGCAGTACTTC.

The V and J genes are TRBV5-1 and TRBJ2-1; 11 bases are a match to TRBD2. The CDR3 is 16 residues long. In germline, CDR1 is SGHRS, CDR2 YFSETQ. J lost 8 bases, V lost 5 bases, and 12 bases had no gene match. Here the CDR3 DNA reads TGCGCCAGCAGGAGAAATGTAGCGGGGGGGCCTGATGAGCAGTTCTTC. Its translation is CASRRNVAGGPDEQFF.

Only a few counts were recorded for this clone. The chain is built from TRBV9 and TRBJ2-1; 12 bases line up with TRBD2. The CDR3 contains 15 residues. The V gene end was trimmed by 3 bases and the J gene end by 6 bases; junction bases not matched to a gene: 4. Per germline, CDR1 SGDLS and CDR2 YYNGEE. Written as DNA, the CDR3 is TGTGCCAGCAGCGCCACTAGCGGGAGGTCCAATGAGCAGTTCTTC. Residues: CASSATSGRSNEQFF.

The chain combines TRBV5-1 with TRBJ2-1; 10 nucleotides match TRBD2. J gave up 2 bases and V 4 bases, and 9 bases lay outside the gene matches. CDR3 size: 17 residues. Germline V lookup: CDR1 SGHRS, CDR2 YFSETQ. Written as DNA, the CDR3 is TGCGCCAGCAGCGGGGAATACACTAGCGGGACCTACAATGAGCAGTTCTTC. It codes for CASSGEYTSGTYNEQFF. Using reference TRBV5-1 and TRBJ2-1 for the parts outside the CDR3, the full variable domain is KAGVTQTPRYLIKTRGQQVTLSCSPISGHRSVSWYQQTPGQGLQFLFEYFSETQRNKGNFPGRFSGRQFSNSRSEMNVSTLELGDSALYLCASSGEYTSGTYNEQFFGPGTRLTVL.

This rearrangement joins TRBV3-1 (or the pseudogene TRBV3-2) to TRBJ2-1; the match to TRBD2 covers 11 bases. Looked up from germline, CDR1 is LGHDT and CDR2 is YNNKEL (reference sequence). This CDR3 is built from 15 residues. The V and J ends lost 6 bases and 6 bases, in that order; junction bases with no gene match: 7. CDR3 nucleotides: TGTGCCAGCAGTCCACTAGCGGGAGAGTCCAATGAGCAGTTCTTC. The encoded protein is CASSPLAGESNEQFF.

The V gene is TRBV9, the J gene TRBJ2-5; D might be TRBD2 (6 bases). CDR1 SGDLS and CDR2 YYNGEE come from the germline V gene. The CDR3 extends over 16 amino acids. With 0 bases removed from V and 2 bases from J, the gap between germline ends came to 14 bases. The CDR3 coding sequence is TGTGCCAGCAGCGTAGAGGGGCGGGGCCGACAAGAGACCCAGTACTTC. This gives the protein CASSVEGRGRQETQYF.

The V gene is TRBV3-1 (or the pseudogene TRBV3-2), the J gene TRBJ1-2; no firm D call. Germline V gives CDR1 LGHDT, CDR2 YNNKEL (reference sequence). V dropped 3 bases and J dropped 2 bases, with 10 bases sitting between them. This CDR3 has 14 residues. CDR3 amino acids: CASSQRAINYGYTF. The CDR3 region has the DNA TGTGCCAGCAGCCAGAGAGCAATAAACTATGGCTACACCTTC.

The chain recombines TRBV11-1 with TRBJ2-3, with D unresolved. Germline V gene lookup returns CDR1 SGHAT and CDR2 FQDESV (reference sequence). V was shortened by 5 bases and J by 1 base, with 13 bases between the two germline ends. The CDR3 totals 15 residues. CDR3 DNA: TGTGCCAGCAGCGTAAGTAACGAGGGCACAGATACGCAGTATTTT. It encodes CASSVSNEGTDTQYF.

The V call is TRBV4-1, the J call TRBJ1-3; D is undetermined. The CDR3 sequence is 16 residues long. Trimming took 0 bases from V and 2 from J, leaving 11 bases between them. Germline V lookup: CDR1 MGHRA, CDR2 YSYEKL. This CDR3 reads CASSQDLGPTGNTIYF. The CDR3 bases are TGCGCCAGCAGCCAAGATTTAGGACCCACTGGAAACACCATATATTTT.

This rearrangement joins TRBV7-8 to TRBJ2-1; D is unclear. CDR1 is SGHVS, CDR2 FQNEAQ, per germline. V lost 3 bases and J lost 4, with 16 bases in between. The CDR3 totals 16 residues. In DNA form, the CDR3 reads TGTGCCAGCAGCTTTTTGTTCCCCTCCGATTACAATGAGCAGTTCTTC. Translated: CASSFLFPSDYNEQFF. The variable domain in full, completed from reference TRBV7-8 and TRBJ2-1, reads GAGVSQSPRYKVAKRGQDVALRCDPISGHVSLFWYQQALGQGPEFLTYFQNEAQLDKSGLPSDRFFAERPEGSVSTLKIQRTQQEDSAVYLCASSFLFPSDYNEQFFGPGTRLTVL.

This clone was seen once. The rearrangement uses TRBV19 and TRBJ2-5, with D unclear. This CDR3 region has 15 residues. CDR1 LNHDA and CDR2 SQIVND come from the germline V gene (reference sequence). The V gene lost 0 bases and the J gene lost 5 bases, with 13 bases spanning the gap. This CDR3 is CASSIDRTTRETQYF. CDR3 DNA sequence: TGTGCCAGTAGTATAGATCGGACCACTCGGGAGACCCAGTACTTC.

The chain is built from TRBV5-8 and TRBJ1-2; 8 nucleotides line up with TRBD1. The V gene's germline CDR1 is SGHTS and CDR2 YDEGEE. Trimming removed 4 bases from V and 5 bases from J; junction bases left unmatched: 13. This CDR3 comprises 16 residues. The CDR3 is CASSLTGQGYGYGYTF. In nucleotides, the CDR3 is TGTGCCAGCAGCCTCACCGGACAGGGTTATGGGTATGGCTACACCTTC.

CDR3 amino acids: CASSRQGADTEAFF. CDR3 bases: TGTGCCAGCTCAAGACAGGGGGCGGACACTGAAGCTTTCTTT. J is TRBJ1-1 and V is TRBV18; 10 nucleotides agree with TRBD1. The CDR3 is made up of 14 amino acids. Germline CDR1 KGHSH, CDR2 LQKENI. The junction had 3 bases not matched to a gene; V was cut back by 5 bases and J by 3 bases. Full variable domain (rest looked up from reference TRBV18 and TRBJ1-1): NAGVMQNPRHLVRRRGQEARLRCSPMKGHSHVYWYRQLPEEGLKFMVYLQKENIIDESGMPKERFSAEFPKEGPSILRIQQVVRGDSAAYFCASSRQGADTEAFFGQGTRLTVV.

CDR3 region: CATSDPLAGEGSEQFF. CDR3 coding DNA: TGTGCCACCAGTGATCCGCTAGCGGGAGAAGGTAGTGAGCAGTTCTTC. The chain carries TRBV24-1 and TRBJ2-1; 10 bases line up with TRBD2. The CDR3 contains 16 residues. V lost 3 bases to trimming and J lost 9 bases; unmatched junction nucleotides: 10. CDR1 is KGHDR and CDR2 is SFDVKD in the germline V gene.

This chain joins TRBV30 and TRBJ2-3; 8 nucleotides match TRBD2. The CDR3 totals 14 residues. The junction had 8 bases not matched to a gene; V was cut back by 7 bases and J by 2 bases. CDR1 and CDR2 from the germline V gene are GTSNPN and SVGIG (reference sequence). The CDR3 loop reads CAFKRGLHTDTQYF. The CDR3 DNA reads as TGTGCCTTTAAGCGGGGGCTACACACAGATACGCAGTATTTT. The entire variable domain, with the rest obtained from reference TRBV30 and TRBJ2-3, is as follows: SQTIHQWPATLVQPVGSPLSLECTVEGTSNPNLYWYRQAAGRGLQLLFYSVGIGQISSEVPQNLSASRPQDRQFILSSKKLLLSDSGFYLCAFKRGLHTDTQYFGPGTRLTVL.

This chain links TRBV23-1 with TRBJ1-4; 7 bases are shared with TRBD1. TRBV23-1 has ORF status, its function being uncertain. The trim removed 2 bases at V and 3 bases at J, leaving 9 bases unmatched. The CDR3 contains 17 residues. CDR3 DNA sequence: TGCGCCAGCAGTCAACCGATCGGGGACAGAGCTAATGAAAAACTGTTTTTT. It specifies CASSQPIGDRANEKLFF.

This clone was found a few times. This sequence joins TRBV19 and TRBJ1-1; D gene unclear. CDR3 size: 12 residues. CDR1 is LNHDA, CDR2 SQIVND, per germline (reference sequence). CDR3 loop: CVTLDSDTEAFF. The DNA of the CDR3 is TGTGTGACTCTGGACTCGGACACTGAAGCTTTCTTT. The full variable domain, completed using reference TRBV19 and TRBJ1-1, is DGGITQSPKYLFRKEGQNVTLSCEQNLNHDAMYWYRQDPGQGLRLIYYSQIVNDFQKGDIAEGYSVSREKKESFPLTVTSAQKNPTAFYLCVTLDSDTEAFFGQGTRLTVV.

This clone has just a few counts. V is TRBV20-1 and J is TRBJ1-1; no definite D call. V gave up 7 bases and J gave up 7 bases, with 10 bases separating them. This CDR3 has 10 residues. The V gene's germline CDR1 is DFQATT and CDR2 SNEGSKA (reference sequence). In DNA, the CDR3 is TGCAGTGGGGGTGGGGATGAAGCTTTCTTT. Its protein is CSGGGDEAFF.

The V and J genes are TRBV7-2 and TRBJ2-1; no clear D gene. CDR1 is SGHTA, CDR2 FQGNSA, per germline. The V gene lost 2 bases and the J gene lost 6 bases, with 11 bases spanning the gap. CDR3 length: 14 amino acids. The CDR3 DNA reads TGTGCCAGCAGCTTATTAAGTACTCCCAATGAGCAGTTCTTC. This sequence encodes CASSLLSTPNEQFF.

The chain is built from TRBV5-1 and TRBJ1-3; D may be TRBD1 (5 bases). The CDR3 length is 13 residues. V lost 4 bases, J lost 4 bases, and 9 bases lay in between. CDR1 and CDR2 from the germline V gene are SGHRS and YFSETQ. CDR3 bases: TGCGCCAGCAGCCAGACAGTCGGAAACACCATATATTTT. Its protein is CASSQTVGNTIYF.

V gene TRBV30 combines with J gene TRBJ1-1, with no clear D. This CDR3 spans 13 amino acids. V was clipped by 0 bases and J by 8 bases, with 13 bases between them. Germline V gene lookup returns CDR1 GTSNPN and CDR2 SVGIG (reference sequence). CDR3 sequence: CAWSVGGRLEAFF. The CDR3 coding sequence is TGTGCCTGGAGTGTCGGCGGGCGGCTAGAAGCTTTCTTT.

The chain employs TRBV10-3 and TRBJ1-1; no clear D. CDR3 length: 15 residues. V was cut by 2 bases and J by 1 base, with 11 bases left in between. The germline gives CDR1 ENHRY, CDR2 SYGVKD. CDR3 region: CAISELEGTNTEAFF. The CDR3 nucleotides read TGTGCCATCAGTGAGCTCGAGGGCACGAACACTGAAGCTTTCTTT.